This TCR beta chain came from a study of shared clonotypes between healthy human individuals (dated by TCRdb to about 2020). About the full investigation: A few men and two women, aged 18 to 49 years, made up the cohort. Different laboratories and diverse techniques were used to prepare libraries and sequence TCR repertoires, to increase sequencing depth and limit assay-specific biases. To estimate repertoire size and how much clonotypes are shared between individuals, the study performed deep sequencing of blood TCR repertoires from about five healthy adults. Per donor, three plates each were used for CD4 naive and CD4 memory, two for CD8 naive, and one for CD8 memory. Leukapheresis yielded between about 0.94 and 10 billion PBMCs per donor. Overall study results and their limits: When a few donors were compared, the shared fraction of clonotypes was approximately 5% for naive CD4, 3% to 4% for naive CD8, 2.3% for memory CD4, and 0.4% for memory CD8. Clonotypes shared by all four sorted-subset donors showed higher generation probabilities than non-shared clonotypes. Pairwise subsampling led to the expectation that sequencing depth would affect the degree of clonotype sharing among donors. Sampling was limited to blood, and TCR repertoires in tissue likely differ from TCR repertoires in blood. Rarefaction of sorted-subset datasets indicated incomplete sequencing despite the large sequencing depth. The small number of donors limited the genetic and exposure-history diversity represented. Naive subsets generally had larger estimated clonotype richness than memory subsets.

TCR CDR3 regions were amplified from genomic DNA by multiplex PCR using the deep immunoSEQ assay. Extracted genomic DNA from each cell subset was distributed evenly across all wells of several immunoSEQ 96-well plates, and each plate was treated as a replicate. For sorted subsets, each replicate PCR was loaded with approximately 190 ng genomic DNA, equivalent to approximately 27,000 T cell genomes. The purified libraries were quantified using a Qubit 3.0 fluorometer, sized with a Bioanalyzer 2100, and then quantified again using the KAPA Library Quantification kit. Every immunoSEQ 96-well plate was sequenced on a dedicated single-read 150-cycle Illumina NextSeq 550 flow cell. Under the source paper's analysis protocol: Because the immunoSEQ output included only junctional sequences and no quality scores, the filtering could not be the same as the filtering used for full-length reads. Sequences were annotated with PyIR, a Python wrapper for IgBLAST v1.9, and V/J genes and CDR3 were assigned using IMGT germline references. Reads with weak V/J assignments (E-value above 1e-6), missing CDR3, stop codons, out-of-frame junctions, or ambiguous translated residues were removed. V3J clonotypes were defined by identical inferred V gene, J gene, and CDR3 amino acid sequence. Percentage overlap between repertoires was calculated by dividing the number of shared unique clonotypes by the size of the smaller repertoire. RTK rarefaction, the Chao1 estimator, and Recon v2.1 estimates of unobserved clonotypes were used to assess repertoire richness. Generation probabilities for all TCRbeta clonotypes obtained by the gDNA method from a handful of donors were computed using OLGA. The source is immuneACCESS, and TCRdb retained only in-frame sequences with V and J called. Part of the clones is not carried over; for the studies checked, unresolved V genes explain less than half of this, and the remainder is unexplained. The V and J calls and clone size were taken over from that table, and D and trimming were inferred from the DNA. Here the sample has 1 million to 1.3 million clones; approximately 78% occur a single time. 0.61% of the sample is in the top ten clones.

Per the germline V gene, KGHSH is the CDR1 and LQKENI is the CDR2. The CDR3 sequence holds 15 residues, the cysteine and phenylalanine included. The read is trimmed to its CDR3 DNA, 45 bases read in frame from base 1. Trimmed from V: 4 bases; trimmed from J: 4 bases; junction bases lacking a gene match: 2. The donors were healthy, HIV-negative adults who had no recently reported acute infections or vaccinations. Every donor was a Caucasian adult living in Nashville, Tennessee, USA. CD4+ T cells were enriched by magnetic negative selection; naive cells were then positively selected on CD45RA, and the negative fraction formed the memory subset. Blood was obtained by leukapheresis, after which PBMCs were separated by Ficoll-Histopaque density gradient centrifugation and cryopreserved in liquid nitrogen vapor phase. Purity and quantity of every magnetically sorted T cell population were checked by analytical flow cytometry. Each sorted fraction had its genomic DNA isolated and then quantified by UV absorbance on a Nanodrop 2000c.

Points on this clone: Its antigen specificity is not known. The sample holds no much larger clone one base away, and base qualities are not on file.

Sequencing input: memory CD4+ T cells from PBMCs. The cell subset or site label, as the study defines it: CD45RA-negative fraction. This clonotype originated in a man younger than 30 in good health. Some clones in this sample may be carry-over from other donors' samples. The sequence joins TRBV18 to TRBJ2-2, with 11 bases in between that match TRBD2. The sequenced DNA: TGTGCCAGCTCACTAGGGACTAGCGGCACCGGGGAGCTGTTTTTT. This codes for CASSLGTSGTGELFF.